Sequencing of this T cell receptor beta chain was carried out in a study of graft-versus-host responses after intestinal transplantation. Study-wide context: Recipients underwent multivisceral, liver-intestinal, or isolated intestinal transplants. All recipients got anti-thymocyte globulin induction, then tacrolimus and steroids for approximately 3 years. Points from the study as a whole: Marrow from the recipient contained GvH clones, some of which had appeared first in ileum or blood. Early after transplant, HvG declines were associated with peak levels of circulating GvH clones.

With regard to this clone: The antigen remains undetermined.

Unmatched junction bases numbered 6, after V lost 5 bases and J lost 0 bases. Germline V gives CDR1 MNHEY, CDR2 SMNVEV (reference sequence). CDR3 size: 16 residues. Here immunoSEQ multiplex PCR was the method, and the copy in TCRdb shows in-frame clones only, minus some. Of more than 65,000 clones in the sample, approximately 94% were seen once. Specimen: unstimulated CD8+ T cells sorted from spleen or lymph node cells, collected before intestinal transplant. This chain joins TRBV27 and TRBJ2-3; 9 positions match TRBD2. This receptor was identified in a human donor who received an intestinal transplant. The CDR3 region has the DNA TGTGCCAGCAGTATCCTAGCGGGACTTAGCACAGATACGCAGTATTTT. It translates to CASSILAGLSTDTQYF.